This is a list of T cell receptor beta chains from one sample in a study of T cell responses to AZD1222 COVID-19 vaccine. This table comes from immunoSEQ multiplex PCR, and its TCRdb copy is limited to in-frame clones, with some not included. This sample has about 150,000 clones, with about 90% found just once. The source material was peripheral blood, sampled 28 days after the second dose of the MenACWY control vaccine. Receptors originate from an adult who received the MenACWY meningococcal vaccine as a control. CDR3s include the opening cysteine and the closing phenylalanine or tryptophan. D genes are given only for firm matches. For some rows the clone size is stated as once, few or many, or as a class when expanded; others skip it.

D gene	V gene	clone size	CDR3 length	J gene	CDR3 protein	CDR3 DNA
TRBD1	TRBV6-2/TRBV6-3	NA	15	TRBJ1-6	CASSSPGQRDSPLHF	TGTGCCAGCAGTTCTCCGGGACAGCGGGATTCACCCCTCCACTTT
NA	TRBV6-4	NA	13	TRBJ1-1	CASSMSRGTEAFF	TGTGCCAGCAGTATGAGCAGGGGCACTGAAGCTTTCTTT
NA	TRBV7-2	NA	14	TRBJ2-1	CASSLGGPVDEQFF	TGTGCCAGCAGCTTGGGGGGCCCGGTCGATGAGCAGTTCTTC
NA	TRBV12-3/TRBV12-4	NA	13	TRBJ2-1	CASRSSFNNEQFF	TGTGCCAGCAGGTCCTCATTCAACAATGAGCAGTTCTTC
TRBD1	TRBV9	NA	16	TRBJ1-6	CASSEDRGLKNSPLHF	TGTGCCAGCAGCGAGGACAGGGGGCTTAAAAATTCACCCCTCCACTTT
NA	TRBV19	NA	13	TRBJ1-3	CASSSRSGNTIYF	TGTGCCAGTAGCTCGCGCTCTGGAAACACCATATATTTT
NA	TRBV29-1	NA	12	TRBJ1-3	CSAAVAGNTIYF	TGCAGCGCGGCAGTTGCTGGAAACACCATATATTTT
TRBD1	TRBV18	NA	15	TRBJ2-3	CASSPGQGAGDTQYF	TGTGCCAGCTCACCAGGACAGGGGGCAGGAGATACGCAGTATTTT
TRBD1	TRBV5-1	NA	14	TRBJ1-6	CASSAGQGNSPLHF	TGCGCCAGCAGCGCGGGACAGGGGAATTCACCCCTCCACTTT
TRBD2	TRBV11-2	NA	17	TRBJ2-5	CASSLEASGGHRETQYF	TGTGCCAGCAGCTTAGAGGCTAGCGGGGGCCACCGGGAGACCCAGTACTTC
NA	TRBV13	NA	13	TRBJ2-7	CASSAPGHYEQYF	TGTGCCAGCAGCGCCCCTGGACACTACGAGCAGTACTTC
NA	TRBV11-1	NA	13	TRBJ1-6	CASSTSPGTNLHF	TGTGCCAGCAGCACCTCACCCGGGACAAATCTCCACTTT
NA	TRBV18	NA	15	TRBJ2-5	CASSSQTASQETQYF	TGTGCCAGCTCATCTCAGACAGCGAGCCAAGAGACCCAGTACTTC
NA	TRBV7-6	NA	16	TRBJ1-1	CASSYYRADMNTEAFF	TGTGCCAGCAGCTATTACAGGGCCGACATGAACACTGAAGCTTTCTTT
NA	TRBV5-1	NA	12	TRBJ2-1	CASTGPGDEQFF	TGCGCCAGTACCGGGCCAGGGGATGAGCAGTTCTTC
TRBD1	TRBV7-9	NA	15	TRBJ1-4	CASSPRDRRNEKLFF	TGTGCCAGCAGCCCCCGGGACAGGAGAAATGAAAAACTGTTTTTT
NA	TRBV5-1	NA	15	TRBJ2-5	CASSLFSGSQETQYF	TGCGCCAGCAGCTTGTTCTCGGGGAGCCAAGAGACCCAGTACTTC
NA	TRBV6-5	NA	15	TRBJ2-1	CASSYERGTYNEQFF	TGTGCCAGCAGTTACGAGAGGGGGACCTACAATGAGCAGTTCTTC
TRBD2	TRBV7-2	NA	15	TRBJ2-1	CASSASSGGYNEQFF	TGTGCCAGCAGCGCTTCTAGCGGGGGCTACAATGAGCAGTTCTTC
NA	TRBV5-1	NA	15	TRBJ2-1	CASSSDKTYYNEQFF	TGCGCCAGCAGCTCCGACAAAACCTACTACAATGAGCAGTTCTTC
NA	TRBV12-3/TRBV12-4	NA	13	TRBJ2-2	CASSLHLAGELFF	TGTGCCAGCAGTTTACACCTGGCCGGGGAGCTGTTTTTT
NA	TRBV5-1	NA	14	TRBJ1-1	CASSLYPMNTEAFF	TGCGCCAGCAGCTTGTACCCGATGAACACTGAAGCTTTCTTT
TRBD2	TRBV28	NA	16	TRBJ2-1	CASSLFRLAAYNEQFF	TGTGCCAGCAGTTTATTCAGGCTAGCGGCTTACAATGAGCAGTTCTTC
NA	TRBV3-1/TRBV3-2	NA	16	TRBJ1-5	CASSQETGSGNQPQHF	TGTGCCAGCAGCCAAGAGACAGGTTCGGGCAATCAGCCCCAGCATTTT
NA	TRBV4-1	once	17	TRBJ1-5	CASSHEQGSPGDQPQHF	TGCGCCAGCAGCCACGAACAGGGTTCCCCGGGTGATCAGCCCCAGCATTTT
NA	TRBV19	NA	13	TRBJ2-1	CASSYRDYNEQFF	TGTGCCAGTAGTTACCGGGACTACAATGAGCAGTTCTTC
NA	TRBV3-1/TRBV3-2	NA	16	TRBJ1-6	CASSQGLGSQNSPLHF	TGTGCCAGCAGCCAAGGTTTAGGGTCCCAAAATTCACCCCTCCACTTT
NA	TRBV28	NA	13	TRBJ2-7	CASSLDGWYEQYF	TGTGCCAGCAGTTTAGACGGGTGGTACGAGCAGTACTTC
NA	TRBV29-1	NA	14	TRBJ2-5	CSVSEVGRRETQYF	TGCAGCGTTTCCGAGGTGGGGAGGAGAGAGACCCAGTACTTC
TRBD1	TRBV5-1	NA	20	TRBJ2-2	CASSSHPPTGAAPNTGELFF	TGCGCCAGCAGCTCCCATCCCCCGACAGGGGCTGCTCCGAACACCGGGGAGCTGTTTTTT
NA	TRBV12-3/TRBV12-4	few	11	TRBJ2-7	CASSTAYEQYF	TGTGCCAGCAGTACCGCCTACGAGCAGTACTTC
NA	TRBV9	NA	13	TRBJ1-5	CASSADGNQPQHF	TGTGCCAGCAGCGCGGACGGGAATCAGCCCCAGCATTTT
NA	TRBV6-5	NA	14	TRBJ2-7	CASSYSGRVYEQYF	TGTGCCAGCAGTTACTCGGGTAGGGTTTACGAGCAGTACTTC
TRBD2	TRBV28	once	16	TRBJ2-3	CASRTQGGVNTDTQYF	TGTGCCAGCAGGACCCAGGGAGGGGTGAACACAGATACGCAGTATTTT
NA	TRBV6-5	NA	14	TRBJ2-3	CASSRDTSTDTQYF	TGTGCCAGCAGCCGGGACACTAGCACAGATACGCAGTATTTT
TRBD2	TRBV7-3	NA	16	TRBJ2-2	CASSTSLAGEAGELFF	TGTGCCAGCAGCACCTCCTTAGCGGGGGAGGCCGGGGAGCTGTTTTTT
TRBD2	TRBV9	NA	15	TRBJ2-3	CASSVSGTITDTQYF	TGTGCCAGCAGCGTTAGCGGGACAATCACAGATACGCAGTATTTT